This TCR beta chain was identified in a study of T-cell reconstitution after alpha-beta-depleted transplantation in children (dated by TCRdb to about 2016). Background on the whole study: Using TCR repertoire profiling, the study followed T-cell immune reconstitution in a quantitative way in children after TCRalphabeta/CD19-depleted allogeneic hematopoietic cell transplantation.

V is shortened by 1 base, J by 7 bases, and the region joining them spans 13 bases. The CDR3 spans 15 residues, from the cysteine through the phenylalanine. The sequence is cut down to CDR3 DNA, 45 bases in frame from base 1. CDR1 SGHVS and CDR2 FNYEAQ are derived from the germline V gene. This clonotype was detected ten times or more. There is no known antigen for this receptor. Per-base quality was not reported, and no clone a single base away is much larger than it. Beyond this particular receptor, the publication reports: The apparently early alphabetaT-cell count recovery about two months after transplant was reportedly dependent on only several hundred rapidly expanded clones derived from non-depleted graft cells. The frequencies of hyperexpanded clones fell over the following months, and after one year, T-cell counts and TCRbeta diversity were mostly attributed to newly produced T cells. In some patients, the high TCRbeta diversity seen at day 60 was put down to recipient T cells and intrathymic progenitors that had survived conditioning.

Taken with the paper, the label for treatment or condition translates to: allogeneic hematopoietic cell transplantation with graft depleted of TCRalphabeta T cells and CD19 B cells. The transplant recipients were children given TCRalphabeta/CD19-depleted allogeneic hematopoietic cell grafts. Receptors were amplified or captured by PCR. Sequencing instrument: Illumina HiSeq 2500. Molecular barcoding was employed in the preparation of TCR libraries, with unique molecular identifiers being used to normalize TCRbeta repertoire quantification. Using fastp at Q25 and MiXCR, TCRdb reprocessed the public reads and kept productive beta chains. Each entry is one CDR3 protein sequence, shown with its most common DNA and genes. Counted in this sample were about 260,000 distinct CDR3 sequences; approximately 8% of them appeared once. The leading ten clones occupy about 6.4% of the sample.

The receptor comes from a male patient aged 10-17 years who had a stem cell transplant for acute lymphoblastic leukemia, so the T cells may come from the graft donor. Recombination joined TRBV7-6 with TRBJ2-2, with TRBD2 as a weak D call on 6 bases. The sample was PBMCs, mostly from graft donor cells, taken 180 days after TCRalphabeta/CD19-depleted stem cell transplant. The DNA sequence is TGTGCCAGCAGCTTAGTGCGGACGGGGGTCGGGGAGCTGTTTTTT. This translates into CASSLVRTGVGELFF.